This TCR beta chain was identified during a study of Graves' ophthalmopathy and Graves' hyperthyroidism. From RNA, the CDR3 regions of TCR beta chains were amplified and sequenced. Following a first-round RT-PCR that used HTBI primers, a second-round multiplex PCR was carried out. TCRdb re-called the multiplex PCR reads through MiXCR, storing one row per CDR3 protein. This sample has 680,000 or so distinct CDR3 sequences, with over 20% found just once. The CDR3 spans 15 residues. V dropped 6 bases and J dropped 5; count of bases not matched to a gene: 5. CDR1 is MDHEN and CDR2 is SYDVKM in the germline V gene. What supplied the PBMCs was roughly 10 ml of fresh peripheral blood.

The V gene is TRBV28, the J gene TRBJ2-5; 14 bases map to TRBD2. The TCR sequence derives from a woman between 18 and 29 years old with stable Graves' hyperthyroidism. Some clones in this sample may be carry-over from other donors' samples. Sequencing was done on a sample of peripheral blood. As DNA, the CDR3 is TGTGCCAGCAGGGGACTAGCGGGGGCCTTGGAGACCCAGTACTTC. Amino acids: CASRGLAGALETQYF.